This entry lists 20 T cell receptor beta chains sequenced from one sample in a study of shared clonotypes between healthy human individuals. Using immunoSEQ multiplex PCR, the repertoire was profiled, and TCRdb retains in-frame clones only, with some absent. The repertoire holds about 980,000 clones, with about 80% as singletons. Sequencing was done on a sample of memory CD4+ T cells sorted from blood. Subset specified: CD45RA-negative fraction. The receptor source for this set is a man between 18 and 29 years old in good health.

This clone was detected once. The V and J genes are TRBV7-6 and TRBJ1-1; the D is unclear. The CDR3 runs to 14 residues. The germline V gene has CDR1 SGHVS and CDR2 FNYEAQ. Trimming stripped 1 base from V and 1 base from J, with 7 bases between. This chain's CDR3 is CASSLGTQNTEAFF. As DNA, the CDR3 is TGTGCCAGCAGCTTAGGAACACAGAACACTGAAGCTTTCTTT.

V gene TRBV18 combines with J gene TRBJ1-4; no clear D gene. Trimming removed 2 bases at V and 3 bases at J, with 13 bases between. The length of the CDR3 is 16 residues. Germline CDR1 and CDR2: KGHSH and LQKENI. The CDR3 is CASSPILSSSNEKLFF. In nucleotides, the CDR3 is TGTGCCAGCTCACCAATCTTGAGTTCCTCTAATGAAAAACTGTTTTTT.

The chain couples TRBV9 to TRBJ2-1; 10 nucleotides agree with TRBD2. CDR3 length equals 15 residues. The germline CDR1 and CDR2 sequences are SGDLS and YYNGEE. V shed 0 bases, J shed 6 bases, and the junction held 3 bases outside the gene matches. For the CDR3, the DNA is TGTGCCAGCAGCGTAGCAGCTAGCGGGAGCAATGAGCAGTTCTTC. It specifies CASSVAASGSNEQFF.

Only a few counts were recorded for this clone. CDR3 sequence: CAWSVRRSTRDSPLHF. CDR3 bases: TGTGCCTGGAGTGTACGGAGGTCTACAAGGGATTCACCCCTCCACTTT. The rearrangement links TRBV30 to TRBJ1-6; D not certain. CDR3 length equals 16 residues. CDR1 is GTSNPN, CDR2 SVGIG, per germline (reference sequence). Trimming removed 0 bases at V and 8 bases at J, with 17 bases between. The full variable domain, in which reference TRBV30 and TRBJ1-6 provide the parts outside the CDR3, is SQTIHQWPATLVQPVGSPLSLECTVEGTSNPNLYWYRQAAGRGLQLLFYSVGIGQISSEVPQNLSASRPQDRQFILSSKKLLLSDSGFYLCAWSVRRSTRDSPLHFGNGTRLTVT.

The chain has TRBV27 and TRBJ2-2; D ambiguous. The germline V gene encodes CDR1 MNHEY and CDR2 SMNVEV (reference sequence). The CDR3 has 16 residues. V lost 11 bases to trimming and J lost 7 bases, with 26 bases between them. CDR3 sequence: CASFSTSFPRSGELFF. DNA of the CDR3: TGTGCCTCTTTCTCAACCAGTTTCCCCCGCAGCGGGGAGCTGTTTTTT.

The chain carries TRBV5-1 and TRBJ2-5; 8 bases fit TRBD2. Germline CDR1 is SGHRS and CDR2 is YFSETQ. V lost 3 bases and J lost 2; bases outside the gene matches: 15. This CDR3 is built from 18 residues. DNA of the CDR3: TGCGCCAGCAGCTCGGATCTCGTAGCGGGGTTCTCACAAGAGACCCAGTACTTC. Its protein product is CASSSDLVAGFSQETQYF.

CDR3 sequence reads: CAWSLQGRVRTF. Written as DNA, the CDR3 is TGTGCCTGGAGTCTGCAGGGGAGGGTTCGGACCTTC. The rearrangement joins TRBV30 to TRBJ1-2, with a possible D match to TRBD1 (6 bases). V was trimmed by 2 bases and J by 14 bases, leaving 18 bases between them. CDR3 length: 12 amino acids. The germline V gene has CDR1 GTSNPN and CDR2 SVGIG (reference sequence).

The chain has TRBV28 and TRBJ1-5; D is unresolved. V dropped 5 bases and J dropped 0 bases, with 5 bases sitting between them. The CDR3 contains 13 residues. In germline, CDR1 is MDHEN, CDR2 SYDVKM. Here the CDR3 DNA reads TGTGCCAGCAGTCGGACTAGCAATCAGCCCCAGCATTTT. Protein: CASSRTSNQPQHF. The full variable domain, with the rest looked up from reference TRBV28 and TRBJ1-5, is DVKVTQSSRYLVKRTGEKVFLECVQDMDHENMFWYRQDPGLGLRLIYFSYDVKMKEKGDIPEGYSVSREKKERFSLILESASTNQTSMYLCASSRTSNQPQHFGDGTRLSIL.

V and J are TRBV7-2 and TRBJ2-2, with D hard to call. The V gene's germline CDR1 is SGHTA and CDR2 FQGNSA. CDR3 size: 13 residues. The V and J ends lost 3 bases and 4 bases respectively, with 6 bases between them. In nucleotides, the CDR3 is TGTGCCAGCAGCTTGACCATCACCGGGGAGCTGTTTTTT. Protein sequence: CASSLTITGELFF.

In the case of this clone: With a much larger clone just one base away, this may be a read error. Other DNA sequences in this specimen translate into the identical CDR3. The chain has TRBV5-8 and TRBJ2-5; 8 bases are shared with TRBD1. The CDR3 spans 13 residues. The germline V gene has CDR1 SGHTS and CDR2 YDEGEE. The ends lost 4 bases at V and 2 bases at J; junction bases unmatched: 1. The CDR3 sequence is CASSRDRQETQYF. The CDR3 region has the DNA TGTGCCAGCAGCCGGGACAGGCAAGAGACCCAGTACTTC.

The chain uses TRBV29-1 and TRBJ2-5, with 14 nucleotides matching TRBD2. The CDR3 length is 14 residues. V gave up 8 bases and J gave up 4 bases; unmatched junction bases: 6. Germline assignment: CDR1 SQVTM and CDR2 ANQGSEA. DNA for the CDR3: TGCAGCTCGACCGGACTAGCGGGAGGAGAGACCCAGTACTTC. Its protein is CSSTGLAGGETQYF. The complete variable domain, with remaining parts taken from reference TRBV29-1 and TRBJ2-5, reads SAVISQKPSRDICQRGTSLTIQCQVDSQVTMMFWYRQQPGQSLTLIATANQGSEATYESGFVIDKFPISRPNLTFSTLTVSNMSPEDSSIYLCSSTGLAGGETQYFGPGTRLLVL.

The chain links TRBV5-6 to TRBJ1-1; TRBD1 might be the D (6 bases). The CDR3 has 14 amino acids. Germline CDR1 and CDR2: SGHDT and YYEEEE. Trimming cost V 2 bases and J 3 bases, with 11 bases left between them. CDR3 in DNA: TGTGCCAGCAGCTTTGGGGGCGTGGACACTGAAGCTTTCTTT. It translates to CASSFGGVDTEAFF.

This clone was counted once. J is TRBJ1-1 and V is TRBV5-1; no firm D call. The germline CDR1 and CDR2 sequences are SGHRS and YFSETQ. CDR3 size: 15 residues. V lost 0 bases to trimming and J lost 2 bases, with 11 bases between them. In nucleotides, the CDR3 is TGCGCCAGCAGCTTGGATGGGTGGGGAAACACTGAAGCTTTCTTT. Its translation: CASSLDGWGNTEAFF.

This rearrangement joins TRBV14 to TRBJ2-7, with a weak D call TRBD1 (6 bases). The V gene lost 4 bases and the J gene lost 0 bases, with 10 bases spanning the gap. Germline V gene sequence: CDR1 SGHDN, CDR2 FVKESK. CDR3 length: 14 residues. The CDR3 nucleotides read TGTGCCAGCAGCCGAGTGGACAGCTCCTACGAGCAGTACTTC. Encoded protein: CASSRVDSSYEQYF. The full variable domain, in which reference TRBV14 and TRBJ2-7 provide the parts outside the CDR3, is EAGVTQFPSHSVIEKGQTVTLRCDPISGHDNLYWYRRVMGKEIKFLLHFVKESKQDESGMPNNRFLAERTGGTYSTLKVQPAELEDSGVYFCASSRVDSSYEQYFGPGTRLTVT.

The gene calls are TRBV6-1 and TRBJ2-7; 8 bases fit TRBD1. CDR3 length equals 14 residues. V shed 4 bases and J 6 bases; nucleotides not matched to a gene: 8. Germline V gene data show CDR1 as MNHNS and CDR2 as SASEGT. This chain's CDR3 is CASSGGQAEGEQYF. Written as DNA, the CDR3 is TGTGCCAGCAGTGGGGGACAGGCGGAGGGCGAGCAGTACTTC.

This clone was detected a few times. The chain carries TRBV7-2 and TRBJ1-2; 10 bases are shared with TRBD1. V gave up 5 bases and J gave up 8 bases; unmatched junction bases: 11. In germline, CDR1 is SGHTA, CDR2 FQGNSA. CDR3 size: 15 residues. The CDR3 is CASSPGGQGKEGYTF. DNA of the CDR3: TGTGCCAGCAGCCCTGGGGGACAGGGGAAAGAGGGCTACACCTTC.

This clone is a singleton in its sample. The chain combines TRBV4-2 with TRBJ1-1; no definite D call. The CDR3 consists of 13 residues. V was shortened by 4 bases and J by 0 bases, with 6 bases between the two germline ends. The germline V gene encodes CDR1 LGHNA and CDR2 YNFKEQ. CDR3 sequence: CASSRSLNTEAFF. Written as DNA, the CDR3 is TGTGCCAGCAGCCGGTCCCTGAACACTGAAGCTTTCTTT.

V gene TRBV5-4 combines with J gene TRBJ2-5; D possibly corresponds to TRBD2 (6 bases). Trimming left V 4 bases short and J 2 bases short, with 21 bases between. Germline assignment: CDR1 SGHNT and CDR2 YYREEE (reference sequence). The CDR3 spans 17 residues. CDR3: CASSPGGSGLLQETQYF. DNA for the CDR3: TGTGCCAGCAGCCCCGGTGGTAGCGGCCTCTTACAAGAGACCCAGTACTTC.

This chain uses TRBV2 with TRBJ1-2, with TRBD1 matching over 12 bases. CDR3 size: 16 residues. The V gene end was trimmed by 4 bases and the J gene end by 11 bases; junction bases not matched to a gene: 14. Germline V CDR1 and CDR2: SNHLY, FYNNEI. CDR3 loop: CASSAQKGQGASGYTF. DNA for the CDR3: TGTGCCAGCAGTGCACAAAAGGGACAGGGGGCGTCAGGATACACCTTC.

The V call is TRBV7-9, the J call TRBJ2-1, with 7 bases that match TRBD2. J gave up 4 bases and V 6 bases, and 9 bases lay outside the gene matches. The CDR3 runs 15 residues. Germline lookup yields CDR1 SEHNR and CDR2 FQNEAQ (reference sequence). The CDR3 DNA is TGTGCCAGCAGGCCTCCGGGACTACCGTACAATGAGCAGTTCTTC. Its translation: CASRPPGLPYNEQFF.